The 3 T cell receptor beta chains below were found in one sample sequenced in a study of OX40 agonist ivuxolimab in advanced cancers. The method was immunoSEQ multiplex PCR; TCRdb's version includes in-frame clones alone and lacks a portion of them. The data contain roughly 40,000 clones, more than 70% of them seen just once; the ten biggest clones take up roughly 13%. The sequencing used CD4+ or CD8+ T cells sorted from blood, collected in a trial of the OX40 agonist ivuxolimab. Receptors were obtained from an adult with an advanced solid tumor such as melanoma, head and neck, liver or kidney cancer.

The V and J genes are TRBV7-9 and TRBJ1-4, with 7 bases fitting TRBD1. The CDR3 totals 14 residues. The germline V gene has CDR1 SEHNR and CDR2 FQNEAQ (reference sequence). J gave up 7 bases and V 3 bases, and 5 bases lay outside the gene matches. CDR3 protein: CASSLKGAGEKLFF. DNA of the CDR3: TGTGCCAGCAGCTTGAAGGGGGCAGGTGAAAAACTGTTTTTT. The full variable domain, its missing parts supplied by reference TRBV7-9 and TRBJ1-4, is DTGVSQNPRHKITKRGQNVTFRCDPISEHNRLYWYRQTLGQGPEFLTYFQNEAQLEKSRLLSDRFSAERPKGSFSTLEIQRTEQGDSAMYLCASSLKGAGEKLFFGSGTQLSVL.

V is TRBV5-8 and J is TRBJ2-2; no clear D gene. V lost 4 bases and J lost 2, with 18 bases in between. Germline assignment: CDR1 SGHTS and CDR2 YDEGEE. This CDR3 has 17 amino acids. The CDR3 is CASSPFGAIENTGELFF. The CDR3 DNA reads TGTGCCAGCAGCCCCTTTGGCGCCATAGAAAACACCGGGGAGCTGTTTTTT.

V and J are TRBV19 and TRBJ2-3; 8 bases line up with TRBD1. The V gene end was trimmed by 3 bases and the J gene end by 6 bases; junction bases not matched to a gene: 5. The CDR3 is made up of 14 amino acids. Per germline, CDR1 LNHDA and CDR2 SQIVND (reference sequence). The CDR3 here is CASSMDRVWDTQYF. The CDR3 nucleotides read TGTGCCAGTAGTATGGACAGGGTTTGGGATACGCAGTATTTT.